These T cell receptor beta chains were read from a single sample in a study. TCRdb recomputed calls from the RT-PCR reads with MiXCR, one row per CDR3 protein. The sample consists of almost 700,000 distinct CDR3 sequences, 13% to 15% of them appearing once. Sequenced: memory CD4+ T cells from blood. The receptors stem from a female donor in good health, serving as a healthy control. Each CDR3 is given with its conserved first and last residue. A D gene is named only where the DNA matches it firmly. Clone size is not always given. Where it is, it says once, few, many or a class for expanded clones.

d_gene: -
abundance: many
j_gene: TRBJ2-1
v_gene: TRBV20-1
CDR3aa: CSALGGGGDEQFF
CDR3nt: TGCAGTGCCCTGGGCGGTGGAGGAGATGAGCAGTTCTTC

d_gene: -
abundance: many
j_gene: TRBJ2-7
v_gene: TRBV7-9
CDR3aa: CASSPDSHEQYF
CDR3nt: TGTGCCAGCAGCCCGGACTCCCACGAGCAGTACTTC

d_gene: -
abundance: many
j_gene: TRBJ2-2
v_gene: TRBV12-3/TRBV12-4
CDR3aa: CASSFTGSVGELFF
CDR3nt: TGTGCCAGCAGTTTTACAGGCTCGGTCGGGGAGCTGTTTTTT

d_gene: TRBD2
abundance: -
j_gene: TRBJ2-2
v_gene: TRBV7-2
CDR3aa: CASSLRSGGVSGELFF
CDR3nt: TGTGCCAGCAGCTTACGTAGCGGGGGGGTTAGCGGGGAGCTGTTTTTT

d_gene: -
abundance: -
j_gene: TRBJ1-5
v_gene: TRBV28
CDR3aa: CASTPKVGGQPQHF
CDR3nt: TGTGCCAGCACCCCCAAGGTAGGGGGTCAGCCCCAGCATTTT

d_gene: -
abundance: many
j_gene: TRBJ1-6
v_gene: TRBV6-5
CDR3aa: CASSYDRTGHNSPLHF
CDR3nt: TGTGCCAGCAGTTACGATAGGACTGGGCATAATTCACCCCTCCACTTT

d_gene: -
abundance: -
j_gene: TRBJ1-5
v_gene: TRBV2
CDR3aa: CASSAMDGNNQPQHF
CDR3nt: TGTGCCAGCAGTGCAATGGACGGAAACAATCAGCCCCAGCATTTT

d_gene: TRBD1
abundance: few
j_gene: TRBJ2-6
v_gene: TRBV7-6
CDR3aa: CASSLAWDRGRSGANVLTF
CDR3nt: TGTGCCAGCAGCTTAGCTTGGGACAGGGGTCGGTCTGGGGCCAACGTCCTGACTTTC

d_gene: -
abundance: -
j_gene: TRBJ1-1
v_gene: TRBV2
CDR3aa: CASSEQFNTEAFF
CDR3nt: TGTGCCAGCAGTGAGCAGTTCAACACTGAAGCTTTCTTT

d_gene: -
abundance: -
j_gene: TRBJ2-3
v_gene: TRBV20-1
CDR3aa: CSARDLARASTDTQYF
CDR3nt: TGCAGTGCTAGAGATCTTGCCAGGGCTAGCACAGATACGCAGTATTTT

d_gene: TRBD1
abundance: once
j_gene: TRBJ2-3
v_gene: TRBV27
CDR3aa: CASSSRTGGSTDTQYF
CDR3nt: TGTGCCAGCAGTTCTCGGACAGGGGGAAGCACAGATACGCAGTATTTT

d_gene: -
abundance: few
j_gene: TRBJ1-1
v_gene: TRBV10-3
CDR3aa: CATTTDMNTEAFF
CDR3nt: TGTGCCACCACAACAGACATGAACACTGAAGCTTTCTTT

d_gene: -
abundance: many
j_gene: TRBJ1-1
v_gene: TRBV29-1
CDR3aa: CSVADRNTEAFF
CDR3nt: TGCAGCGTTGCGGACAGGAACACTGAAGCTTTCTTT

d_gene: -
abundance: few
j_gene: TRBJ1-1
v_gene: TRBV3-1
CDR3aa: CASNFGMNTEAFF
CDR3nt: TGTGCCAGCAACTTCGGGATGAACACTGAAGCTTTCTTT

d_gene: TRBD1
abundance: few
j_gene: TRBJ1-5
v_gene: TRBV12-3/TRBV12-4
CDR3aa: CASTPGGRGGQPQHF
CDR3nt: TGTGCCAGCACCCCCGGTGGCAGGGGGGGTCAGCCCCAGCATTTT

d_gene: TRBD2
abundance: many
j_gene: TRBJ2-3
v_gene: TRBV11-2
CDR3aa: CASSRRLADTDTQYF
CDR3nt: TGTGCCAGCAGCCGCAGACTAGCGGACACAGATACGCAGTATTTT

d_gene: -
abundance: many
j_gene: TRBJ1-5
v_gene: TRBV3-1
CDR3aa: CASSRQYSNQPQHF
CDR3nt: TGTGCCAGCAGCCGACAGTATAGCAATCAGCCCCAGCATTTT

d_gene: -
abundance: -
j_gene: TRBJ2-4
v_gene: TRBV7-8
CDR3aa: CASSQTPGDIQYF
CDR3nt: TGTGCCAGCAGCCAGACACCGGGGGACATTCAGTACTTC

d_gene: -
abundance: -
j_gene: TRBJ1-5
v_gene: TRBV11-2
CDR3aa: CASSFGGAENQPQHF
CDR3nt: TGTGCCAGCAGCTTTGGGGGGGCGGAGAATCAGCCCCAGCATTTT

d_gene: -
abundance: many
j_gene: TRBJ2-3
v_gene: TRBV6-2/TRBV6-3
CDR3aa: CASSNPTDTQYF
CDR3nt: TGTGCCAGCAGTAATCCGACAGATACGCAGTATTTT

d_gene: TRBD1
abundance: few
j_gene: TRBJ2-1
v_gene: TRBV29-1
CDR3aa: CSVEVRYRDRVFF
CDR3nt: TGCAGCGTTGAGGTGAGGTACCGGGACAGGGTTTTCTTC

d_gene: -
abundance: few
j_gene: TRBJ2-1
v_gene: TRBV20-1
CDR3aa: CSARDTRRHEQFF
CDR3nt: TGCAGTGCTAGAGATACTCGCAGGCATGAGCAGTTCTTC

d_gene: TRBD2
abundance: -
j_gene: TRBJ2-7
v_gene: TRBV20-1
CDR3aa: CSAQPSSGSLSGEQYF
CDR3nt: TGCAGTGCCCAACCGTCTAGCGGGAGCCTCTCGGGAGAGCAGTACTTC

d_gene: -
abundance: -
j_gene: TRBJ2-3
v_gene: TRBV12-3/TRBV12-4
CDR3aa: CASSLAGAVPADTQYF
CDR3nt: TGTGCCAGCAGTTTAGCGGGAGCGGTACCCGCAGATACGCAGTATTTT

d_gene: TRBD2
abundance: many
j_gene: TRBJ2-1
v_gene: TRBV28
CDR3aa: CASSSASGRSNEQFF
CDR3nt: TGTGCCAGCAGTTCCGCTAGCGGGAGGTCCAATGAGCAGTTCTTC

d_gene: TRBD1
abundance: many
j_gene: TRBJ2-1
v_gene: TRBV29-1
CDR3aa: CSALQGADEQFF
CDR3nt: TGCAGCGCTTTACAGGGGGCAGATGAGCAGTTCTTC

d_gene: -
abundance: many
j_gene: TRBJ1-1
v_gene: TRBV5-1
CDR3aa: CASRGQNTEAFF
CDR3nt: TGCGCCAGCAGAGGACAGAACACTGAAGCTTTCTTT

d_gene: TRBD2
abundance: many
j_gene: TRBJ2-1
v_gene: TRBV27
CDR3aa: CASRASGSYNEQFF
CDR3nt: TGTGCCAGCAGAGCTAGCGGGAGCTACAATGAGCAGTTCTTC

d_gene: TRBD2
abundance: -
j_gene: TRBJ2-6
v_gene: TRBV15
CDR3aa: CATSRDREGSGANVLTF
CDR3nt: TGTGCCACCAGCAGAGATCGGGAGGGATCTGGGGCCAACGTCCTGACTTTC

d_gene: -
abundance: -
j_gene: TRBJ1-5
v_gene: TRBV7-2
CDR3aa: CASSPPARGPGDQPQHF
CDR3nt: TGTGCCAGCAGTCCCCCCGCCCGGGGGCCTGGGGATCAGCCCCAGCATTTT

d_gene: -
abundance: many
j_gene: TRBJ2-5
v_gene: TRBV29-1
CDR3aa: CSVVDGGETQYF
CDR3nt: TGCAGCGTTGTCGATGGAGGGGAGACCCAGTACTTC

d_gene: -
abundance: -
j_gene: TRBJ1-4
v_gene: TRBV4-2
CDR3aa: CASSPQETATNEKLFF
CDR3nt: TGTGCCAGCAGCCCACAAGAGACCGCAACTAATGAAAAACTGTTTTTT

d_gene: TRBD1
abundance: few
j_gene: TRBJ2-7
v_gene: TRBV5-1
CDR3aa: CASKTGTGLPEQYF
CDR3nt: TGCGCCAGCAAGACCGGGACAGGGTTACCCGAGCAGTACTTC

d_gene: TRBD1
abundance: -
j_gene: TRBJ1-3
v_gene: TRBV29-1
CDR3aa: CSVRGQGAGNTIYF
CDR3nt: TGCAGCGTTCGAGGGCAGGGGGCTGGAAACACCATATATTTT

d_gene: -
abundance: -
j_gene: TRBJ1-2
v_gene: TRBV4-2
CDR3aa: CASSQDLPNGYTF
CDR3nt: TGTGCCAGCAGCCAAGATTTACCTAATGGCTACACCTTC

d_gene: TRBD1
abundance: many
j_gene: TRBJ1-2
v_gene: TRBV5-1
CDR3aa: CASSPGQGFYGYTF
CDR3nt: TGCGCCAGCAGCCCCGGACAGGGCTTTTATGGCTACACCTTC

d_gene: -
abundance: few
j_gene: TRBJ2-1
v_gene: TRBV5-1
CDR3aa: CASSLTRGGDRDYNEQFF
CDR3nt: TGCGCCAGCAGCCTAACCCGGGGGGGGGACAGAGATTACAATGAGCAGTTCTTC

d_gene: TRBD1
abundance: few
j_gene: TRBJ1-2
v_gene: TRBV7-2
CDR3aa: CASSSRTGRGYTF
CDR3nt: TGTGCCAGCAGCTCCAGGACAGGGCGAGGCTACACCTTC

d_gene: TRBD1
abundance: -
j_gene: TRBJ2-5
v_gene: TRBV9
CDR3aa: CASSAQGQIGETQYF
CDR3nt: TGTGCCAGCAGCGCGCAGGGACAGATCGGAGAGACCCAGTACTTC

d_gene: TRBD2
abundance: many
j_gene: TRBJ2-5
v_gene: TRBV4-1
CDR3aa: CASSQRLAEETQYF
CDR3nt: TGCGCCAGCAGCCAGAGACTAGCGGAAGAGACCCAGTACTTC

d_gene: -
abundance: -
j_gene: TRBJ2-2
v_gene: TRBV2
CDR3aa: CASRISGNTGELFF
CDR3nt: TGTGCCAGCAGGATTAGCGGGAACACCGGGGAGCTGTTTTTT

d_gene: -
abundance: many
j_gene: TRBJ2-2
v_gene: TRBV10-3
CDR3aa: CAISGQTGTGELFF
CDR3nt: TGTGCCATCAGTGGACAGACAGGCACCGGGGAGCTGTTTTTT

d_gene: TRBD1
abundance: few
j_gene: TRBJ2-1
v_gene: TRBV18
CDR3aa: CASSLIRGQGYNEQFF
CDR3nt: TGTGCCAGCTCACTTATCAGGGGGCAAGGTTACAATGAGCAGTTCTTC

d_gene: -
abundance: few
j_gene: TRBJ2-1
v_gene: TRBV7-8
CDR3aa: CASSSARNEQFF
CDR3nt: TGTGCCAGCAGCTCCGCCCGCAATGAGCAGTTCTTC

d_gene: -
abundance: -
j_gene: TRBJ1-1
v_gene: TRBV7-2
CDR3aa: CASSSRFNTEAFF
CDR3nt: TGTGCCAGCAGCTCAAGGTTCAACACTGAAGCTTTCTTT

d_gene: TRBD1
abundance: few
j_gene: TRBJ2-1
v_gene: TRBV20-1
CDR3aa: CSARPGQGYEQFF
CDR3nt: TGCAGTGCTAGACCGGGACAGGGTTATGAGCAGTTCTTC

d_gene: -
abundance: -
j_gene: TRBJ1-4
v_gene: TRBV20-1
CDR3aa: CSAWESGNEKLFF
CDR3nt: TGCAGTGCGTGGGAGAGTGGAAATGAAAAACTGTTTTTT

d_gene: -
abundance: -
j_gene: TRBJ1-1
v_gene: TRBV12-3/TRBV12-4
CDR3aa: CASSLAGGRATEAFF
CDR3nt: TGTGCCAGCAGTTTAGCGGGGGGGCGGGCCACTGAAGCTTTCTTT

d_gene: TRBD1
abundance: many
j_gene: TRBJ2-3
v_gene: TRBV6-5
CDR3aa: CASSRTGRTDTQYF
CDR3nt: TGTGCCAGCAGCCGGACAGGCCGCACAGATACGCAGTATTTT

d_gene: TRBD2
abundance: -
j_gene: TRBJ2-7
v_gene: TRBV3-1
CDR3aa: CASSHLAGGVHEQYF
CDR3nt: TGTGCCAGCAGCCACCTAGCGGGAGGCGTCCACGAGCAGTACTTC

d_gene: -
abundance: few
j_gene: TRBJ1-1
v_gene: TRBV5-5
CDR3aa: CASSLRWGGTEAFF
CDR3nt: TGTGCCAGCAGCCTAAGGTGGGGGGGGACTGAAGCTTTCTTT

d_gene: -
abundance: -
j_gene: TRBJ2-3
v_gene: TRBV7-2
CDR3aa: CASSLGVMADTQYF
CDR3nt: TGTGCCAGCAGCTTAGGGGTCATGGCAGATACGCAGTATTTT

d_gene: TRBD2
abundance: few
j_gene: TRBJ2-3
v_gene: TRBV7-3
CDR3aa: CASSSTGTSGREQYF
CDR3nt: TGTGCCAGCAGCTCAACCGGGACTAGCGGGAGAGAGCAGTATTTT

d_gene: TRBD1
abundance: -
j_gene: TRBJ1-6
v_gene: TRBV9
CDR3aa: CASSVDFGQDNSPLHF
CDR3nt: TGTGCCAGCAGCGTAGATTTTGGACAGGATAATTCACCCCTCCACTTT

d_gene: TRBD2
abundance: few
j_gene: TRBJ2-3
v_gene: TRBV7-8
CDR3aa: CASSPRGAKDTQYF
CDR3nt: TGTGCCAGCAGCCCGCGGGGGGCCAAAGATACGCAGTATTTT

d_gene: TRBD1
abundance: -
j_gene: TRBJ1-1
v_gene: TRBV29-1
CDR3aa: CSADDYRGRETEAFF
CDR3nt: TGCAGCGCTGATGATTACAGGGGAAGGGAAACTGAAGCTTTCTTT

d_gene: -
abundance: many
j_gene: TRBJ2-2
v_gene: TRBV29-1
CDR3aa: CSVYSDRTDTGELFF
CDR3nt: TGCAGCGTGTACTCAGACAGAACGGACACCGGGGAGCTGTTTTTT

d_gene: TRBD1
abundance: -
j_gene: TRBJ2-3
v_gene: TRBV24-1
CDR3aa: CATSEGQGMTDTQYF
CDR3nt: TGTGCCACCAGTGAGGGACAGGGTATGACAGATACGCAGTATTTT

d_gene: -
abundance: few
j_gene: TRBJ2-5
v_gene: TRBV5-1
CDR3aa: CASRRGVEETQYF
CDR3nt: TGCGCCAGCAGGCGAGGAGTTGAAGAGACCCAGTACTTC

d_gene: -
abundance: many
j_gene: TRBJ1-1
v_gene: TRBV29-1
CDR3aa: CSVVGAAGLNTEAFF
CDR3nt: TGCAGCGTTGTTGGGGCAGCTGGTTTGAACACTGAAGCTTTCTTT